This note documents a single T cell receptor (beta chain) sequence. In germline, CDR1 is LNHDA, CDR2 SQIVND (reference sequence). The CDR3 spans 14 residues. The V end lost 7 bases, the J end lost 2 bases, and 12 bases lay between the germline ends. An input of about 0.5 to 1 ug of RNA was subjected to reverse transcription using random hexamers. TCRdb called the immunoSEQ multiplex PCR reads again in MiXCR, with one record for every CDR3 protein. The sample records under 150,000 distinct CDR3 sequences, 94% being singletons. These data are taken from a study of CD8 T cells in Susac syndrome. Sequencing of TCR beta was performed on blood CD8+ and CD4+ T cells. Controls were age- and sex-matched healthy donors.

This sequence originates from a human donor in good health. Sequenced input: CD8+ T cells from PBMCs. This sequence joins TRBV19 and TRBJ1-5; D not resolved. The CDR3 coding sequence is TGTGCCAGTACCATGTGGGGTGGCAATCAGCCCCAGCATTTT. Translated, it gives CASTMWGGNQPQHF.